The next 22 T cell receptor beta chains were all read from a single sample in a study of Ad26.COV2.S vaccination and SARS-CoV-2 variants. The treatment denotes: 15 to 20 received Ad26.COV2.S at low or high dose, single or two shots; roughly five received placebo; per-sample allocation not given. Specimens were obtained on day 63 following the first vaccine or placebo injection. The protocol was immunoSEQ multiplex PCR, while the TCRdb copy is restricted to in-frame clones and leaves out a portion. Here the sample spans about 400,000 clones, around 91% being singletons. The specimen comprised peripheral blood, sampled in a trial of Ad26.COV2.S vaccine versus placebo. The receptors shown here come from a person aged 18-60 years who received the Ad26.COV2.S COVID-19 vaccine or a placebo.

The chain uses TRBV11-2 and TRBJ2-5; D not certain. V was trimmed by 4 bases and J by 1 base, leaving 4 bases between them. Looked up from germline, CDR1 is SGHAT and CDR2 is FQNNGV. The CDR3 is 12 residues long. DNA of the CDR3: TGTGCCAGCAGCTCGATCCAAGAGACCCAGTACTTC. Amino acids: CASSSIQETQYF.

CDR3 DNA: TGCAGTGCTAGTCCAGGTTATAACACTGAAGCTTTCTTT. Translating gives CSASPGYNTEAFF. This rearrangement joins TRBV20-1 to TRBJ1-1; no clear D gene. CDR1 and CDR2 from the germline V gene are DFQATT and SNEGSKA (reference sequence). V dropped 3 bases and J dropped 2 bases, with 10 bases sitting between them. This CDR3 is built from 13 residues.

This chain uses TRBV5-6 with TRBJ2-3; TRBD2 aligns across 7 bases. The CDR3 is 14 residues long. The J segment lost 4 bases and the V segment lost 0 bases, leaving 2 bases of the junction unmatched. Germline V gives CDR1 SGHDT, CDR2 YYEEEE. CDR3 sequence: CASSLGGGADTQYF. The CDR3, as DNA: TGTGCCAGCAGCTTGGGGGGAGGGGCAGATACGCAGTATTTT.

This clone was seen just once. The rearrangement joins TRBV5-6 to TRBJ2-7, with unresolved D. Germline loops: CDR1 SGHDT, CDR2 YYEEEE. Trimming shortened V by 5 bases and J by 3 bases, and 12 bases separated the two germline ends. This CDR3 is 13 amino acids long. The CDR3, as DNA: TGTGCCAGCAGATTGAGGATGGGCTACGAGCAGTACTTC. Amino acid sequence: CASRLRMGYEQYF.

The V and J genes are TRBV2 and TRBJ1-4; TRBD1 aligns across 9 bases. This CDR3 region has 15 residues. Trimming took 4 bases from V and 7 from J; bases not matched to a gene: 7. The germline V gene has CDR1 SNHLY and CDR2 FYNNEI. CDR3 DNA: TGTGCCAGCAGTGTACAGGGGGCGCAGGGTGAAAAACTGTTTTTT. Translated, it gives CASSVQGAQGEKLFF.

The rearrangement uses TRBV3-1 (or the pseudogene TRBV3-2) and TRBJ2-5; TRBD2 aligns across 7 bases. J lost 2 bases, V lost 7 bases, and 13 bases had no gene match. CDR1 LGHDT and CDR2 YNNKEL come from the germline V gene (reference sequence). The CDR3 length is 16 residues. CDR3 sequence (DNA): TGTGCCAGCACCTCCAGGGAGCGGGACCCTCAAGAGACCCAGTACTTC. It yields the protein CASTSRERDPQETQYF.

The V gene is TRBV28, the J gene TRBJ1-2, with 7 nucleotides matching TRBD1. The V and J ends lost 4 bases and 3 bases, in that order; junction bases with no gene match: 5. The germline V gene encodes CDR1 MDHEN and CDR2 SYDVKM. There are 14 residues in the CDR3. The CDR3 sequence: CASSSQGWDYGYTF. DNA of the CDR3: TGTGCCAGCAGTTCACAGGGGTGGGACTATGGCTACACCTTC.

The V and J genes are TRBV28 and TRBJ2-3; D is perhaps TRBD2 (6 bases). The V gene's germline CDR1 is MDHEN and CDR2 SYDVKM. Trimming pared 7 bases from V and 9 bases from J, leaving 26 bases between. The CDR3 spans 16 residues. The CDR3 nucleotides read TGTGCCAGCACCGCGATTTCGGGCAGGAGGGTCGGCACGCAGTATTTT. It yields the protein CASTAISGRRVGTQYF. Complete variable domain (other parts from reference TRBV28 and TRBJ2-3): DVKVTQSSRYLVKRTGEKVFLECVQDMDHENMFWYRQDPGLGLRLIYFSYDVKMKEKGDIPEGYSVSREKKERFSLILESASTNQTSMYLCASTAISGRRVGTQYFGPGTRLTVL.

J is TRBJ1-5 and V is TRBV3-1 (or the pseudogene TRBV3-2); no reliable D call. Germline V CDR1 and CDR2: LGHDT, YNNKEL (reference sequence). The CDR3 extends over 18 amino acids. V dropped 0 bases and J dropped 0 bases, with 15 bases sitting between them. DNA of the CDR3: TGTGCCAGCAGCCAAGATGCGGGGAATCTTTATAGCAATCAGCCCCAGCATTTT. Amino acid sequence: CASSQDAGNLYSNQPQHF.

CDR3 nucleotides: TGTGCCAGCAGCCGACAGAGCATGAACACTGAAGCTTTCTTT. It codes for CASSRQSMNTEAFF. V is TRBV3-1 (or the pseudogene TRBV3-2) and J is TRBJ1-1, with D possibly being TRBD1 (5 bases). Germline CDR1 and CDR2: LGHDT and YNNKEL (reference sequence). V lost 4 bases and J lost 0, with 9 bases in between. This CDR3 is 14 amino acids long.

The chain joins TRBV29-1 to TRBJ1-5; D is unclear. Germline V gene sequence: CDR1 SQVTM, CDR2 ANQGSEA. The CDR3 sequence is 14 residues long. V was clipped by 4 bases and J by 4 bases, with 14 bases between them. CDR3: CSVGGTDPNQPQHF. Written as DNA, the CDR3 is TGCAGCGTTGGGGGTACGGATCCTAATCAGCCCCAGCATTTT.

The chain employs TRBV5-1 and TRBJ2-1, with D perhaps matching TRBD2 (5 bases). The CDR3 length is 13 residues. In germline, CDR1 is SGHRS, CDR2 YFSETQ. Trimming took 7 bases from V and 6 from J, leaving 14 bases between them. CDR3 sequence reads: CASAVGRVNEQFF. The CDR3 DNA reads as TGCGCCAGCGCAGTAGGGCGGGTCAATGAGCAGTTCTTC.

The chain combines TRBV28 with TRBJ1-1; D gene ambiguous. CDR1 is MDHEN, CDR2 SYDVKM, per germline. Trimming removed 2 bases from V and 0 bases from J, with 7 bases in between. The CDR3 runs 14 residues. CDR3 nucleotide sequence: TGTGCCAGCAGTTTAGGCAGAATGAACACTGAAGCTTTCTTT. Its protein is CASSLGRMNTEAFF.

The CDR3, as DNA: TGTGCCAGCAGCCAGGGACTAGCTGTCACAGATACGCAGTATTTT. This translates into CASSQGLAVTDTQYF. The chain links TRBV3-1 (or the pseudogene TRBV3-2) to TRBJ2-3; 9 bases map to TRBD2. Germline CDR1 is LGHDT and CDR2 is YNNKEL (reference sequence). Trimming took 3 bases from V and 2 from J; bases not matched to a gene: 3. The CDR3 is made up of 15 amino acids.

The chain recombines TRBV5-1 with TRBJ1-2; 12 bases are a match to TRBD1. V dropped 5 bases and J dropped 2; count of bases not matched to a gene: 7. The CDR3 is made up of 16 amino acids. Germline CDR1 SGHRS, CDR2 YFSETQ. This CDR3 is CASRRDRGRMNYGYTF. Written as DNA, the CDR3 is TGCGCCAGCAGACGGGACAGGGGGCGCATGAACTATGGCTACACCTTC. The full variable domain, completed using reference TRBV5-1 and TRBJ1-2, is KAGVTQTPRYLIKTRGQQVTLSCSPISGHRSVSWYQQTPGQGLQFLFEYFSETQRNKGNFPGRFSGRQFSNSRSEMNVSTLELGDSALYLCASRRDRGRMNYGYTFGSGTRLTVV.

The chain joins TRBV7-9 to TRBJ1-6, with D tentatively TRBD1 (6 bases). This CDR3 region has 14 residues. Trimming removed 8 bases at V and 5 bases at J, with 13 bases between. Per the germline V gene, CDR1 is SEHNR and CDR2 is FQNEAQ (reference sequence). The CDR3: CASRKDSDNSPLHF. The CDR3 coding sequence is TGTGCCAGCCGGAAGGACAGCGATAATTCACCCCTCCACTTT.

The chain recombines TRBV11-3 with TRBJ2-7; D remains unclear. V was trimmed by 1 base and J by 0 bases, leaving 7 bases between them. Germline V gene lookup returns CDR1 SGHNT and CDR2 YENEEA. The CDR3 loop spans 14 amino acids. The CDR3 nucleotides are TGTGCCAGCAGCTTAGTGGCTAACTCCTACGAGCAGTACTTC. Translated: CASSLVANSYEQYF.

The chain carries TRBV18 and TRBJ1-3; 7 bases match TRBD1. The CDR3 covers 15 residues. V gave up 1 base and J gave up 4 bases; unmatched junction bases: 4. CDR1 is KGHSH, CDR2 LQKENI, per germline. CDR3 residues: CASSPQGAGGNTIYF. As DNA, the CDR3 is TGTGCCAGCTCACCACAGGGGGCAGGAGGAAACACCATATATTTT.

This rearrangement joins TRBV7-9 to TRBJ2-4; D is possibly TRBD1 (5 bases). CDR3 length: 15 residues. V was trimmed by 5 bases and J by 1 base, leaving 12 bases between them. Germline CDR1 and CDR2: SEHNR and FQNEAQ (reference sequence). CDR3 loop: CASSTYRQAKNIQYF. The CDR3 nucleotides read TGTGCCAGCAGCACCTACAGACAGGCCAAAAACATTCAGTACTTC.

The chain links TRBV27 to TRBJ1-5, with D unresolved. From germline, CDR1 is MNHEY and CDR2 SMNVEV (reference sequence). V was trimmed by 6 bases and J by 6 bases, leaving 15 bases between them. The CDR3 contains 14 residues. This CDR3 reads CASRPIAGSQPQHF. The CDR3 DNA sequence: TGTGCCAGCAGACCCATAGCCGGGAGTCAGCCCCAGCATTTT.

CDR3 amino acids: CASSTVRTGELFF. The CDR3, as DNA: TGTGCCAGCAGTACGGTCAGAACCGGGGAGCTGTTTTTT. The chain recombines TRBV7-2 with TRBJ2-2; D ambiguous. V was cut by 6 bases and J by 5 bases, with 10 bases left in between. The CDR3 runs to 13 residues. Germline V lookup: CDR1 SGHTA, CDR2 FQGNSA.

The CDR3 coding sequence is TGTGCCAGTAGTATGTGGACTAGCGGGAACACCGGGGAGCTGTTTTTT. This encodes CASSMWTSGNTGELFF. This chain links TRBV19 with TRBJ2-2; the match to TRBD2 covers 10 bases. The CDR3 consists of 16 residues. Per the germline V gene, CDR1 is LNHDA and CDR2 is SQIVND (reference sequence). V dropped 3 bases and J dropped 1; count of bases not matched to a gene: 2.